This TCR beta chain was obtained from a study of cytomegalovirus exposure and HLA in healthy donors. Study-level findings and limits: Whilst most TCR sequences proved rare, a subset of public TCRs occurred across many donors.

Vbeta (60) and Jbeta (13) primers were used in the PCR. Sequenced by immunoSEQ multiplex PCR; TCRdb stores in-frame clones only, minus some. The sample yields 220,000 or so clones, approximately 70% seen once. The CDR3 runs 15 residues. Germline CDR1 reads SEHNR; CDR2 reads FQNEAQ (reference sequence). Trimming stripped 6 bases from V and 3 bases from J, with 18 bases between. Comment on this clone: Its target is not known.

The V call is TRBV7-9, the J call TRBJ2-7, with D maybe TRBD2 (5 bases). The origin of this receptor is a woman aged 25 to 39 in good health and CMV-seronegative. Sequencing was performed on PBMCs. Here the CDR3 reads CASSPRASMIYEQYF. The CDR3 DNA reads as TGTGCCAGCAGTCCCCGGGCTAGCATGATCTACGAGCAGTACTTC.